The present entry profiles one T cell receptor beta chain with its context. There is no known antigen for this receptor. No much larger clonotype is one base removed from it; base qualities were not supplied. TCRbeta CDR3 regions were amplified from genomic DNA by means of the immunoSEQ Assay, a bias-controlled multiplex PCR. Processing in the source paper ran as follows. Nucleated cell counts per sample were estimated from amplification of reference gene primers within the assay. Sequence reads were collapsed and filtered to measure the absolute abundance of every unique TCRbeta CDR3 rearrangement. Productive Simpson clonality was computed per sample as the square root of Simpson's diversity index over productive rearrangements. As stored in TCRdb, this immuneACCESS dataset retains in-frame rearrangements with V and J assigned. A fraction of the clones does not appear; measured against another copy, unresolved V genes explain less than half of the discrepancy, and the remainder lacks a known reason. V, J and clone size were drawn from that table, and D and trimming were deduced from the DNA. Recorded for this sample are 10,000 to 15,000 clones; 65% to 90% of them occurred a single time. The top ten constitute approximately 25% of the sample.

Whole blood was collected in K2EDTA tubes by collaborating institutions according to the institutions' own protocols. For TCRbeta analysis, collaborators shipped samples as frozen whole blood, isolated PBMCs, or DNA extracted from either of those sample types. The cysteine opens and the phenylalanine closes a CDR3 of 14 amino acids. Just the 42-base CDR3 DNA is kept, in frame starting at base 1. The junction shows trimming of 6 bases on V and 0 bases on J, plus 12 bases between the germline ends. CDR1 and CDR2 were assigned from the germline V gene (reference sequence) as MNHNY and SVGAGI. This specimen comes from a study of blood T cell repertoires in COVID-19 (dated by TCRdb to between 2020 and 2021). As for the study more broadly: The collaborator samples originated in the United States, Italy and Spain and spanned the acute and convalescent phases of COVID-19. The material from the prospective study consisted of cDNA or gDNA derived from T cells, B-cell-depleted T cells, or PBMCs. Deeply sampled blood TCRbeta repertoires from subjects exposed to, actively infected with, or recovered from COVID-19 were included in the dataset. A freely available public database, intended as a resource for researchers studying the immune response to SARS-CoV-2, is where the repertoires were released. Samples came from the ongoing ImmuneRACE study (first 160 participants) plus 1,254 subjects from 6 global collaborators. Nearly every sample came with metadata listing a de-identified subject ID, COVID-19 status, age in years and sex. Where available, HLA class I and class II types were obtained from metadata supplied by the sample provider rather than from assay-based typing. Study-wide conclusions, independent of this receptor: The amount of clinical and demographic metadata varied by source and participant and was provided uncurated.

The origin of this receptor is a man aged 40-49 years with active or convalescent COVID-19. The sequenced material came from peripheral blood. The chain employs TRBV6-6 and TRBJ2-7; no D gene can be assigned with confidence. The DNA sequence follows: TGTGCCAGCAGGTCGACTGTAGTCTCCTACGAGCAGTACTTC. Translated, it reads CASRSTVVSYEQYF.